The 21 T cell receptor beta chains presented below share a single source sample, sequenced in a study of T cell responses to AZD1222 COVID-19 vaccine. This table comes from immunoSEQ multiplex PCR, and its TCRdb copy is limited to in-frame clones, with some not included. The table lists tens of thousands of clones, roughly 88% of them singletons. The sample consisted of peripheral blood, taken on day 0 of AZD1222 vaccination. The receptors here all came from an adult in good health.

The V and J genes are TRBV6-1 and TRBJ1-4, with D maybe TRBD1 (5 bases). Germline V gene lookup returns CDR1 MNHNS and CDR2 SASEGT. With 2 bases removed from V and 0 bases from J, the gap between germline ends came to 16 bases. This CDR3 region has 18 residues. The CDR3 here is CASSEQGMGYATNEKLFF. DNA for the CDR3: TGTGCCAGCAGTGAACAGGGTATGGGCTATGCAACTAATGAAAAACTGTTTTTT.

The chain is built from TRBV4-1 and TRBJ1-1; the match to TRBD1 covers 12 bases. This CDR3 comprises 16 residues. The V and J ends lost 1 base and 8 bases, in that order; junction bases with no gene match: 8. Per the germline V gene, CDR1 is MGHRA and CDR2 is YSYEKL. Written as DNA, the CDR3 is TGCGCCAGCAGCCAAGTAGCGGGACAGGGGGCCGGGGAAGCTTTCTTT. Translation: CASSQVAGQGAGEAFF.

This rearrangement joins TRBV4-1 to TRBJ2-2; D gene uncertain. Germline V CDR1 and CDR2: MGHRA, YSYEKL. V lost 0 bases, J lost 5 bases, and 10 bases lay in between. This CDR3 spans 15 amino acids. This chain's CDR3 is CASSQDVRVTGELFF. In DNA form, the CDR3 reads TGCGCCAGCAGCCAAGATGTTCGGGTAACCGGGGAGCTGTTTTTT.

The V gene is TRBV3-1 (or the pseudogene TRBV3-2), the J gene TRBJ1-1; D uncertain. This CDR3 has 16 amino acids. The V end lost 4 bases, the J end lost 0 bases, and 15 bases lay between the germline ends. Germline V gene sequence: CDR1 LGHDT, CDR2 YNNKEL (reference sequence). CDR3 amino acids: CASSRVFGRMNTEAFF. For the CDR3, the DNA is TGTGCCAGCAGCCGAGTTTTTGGTAGGATGAACACTGAAGCTTTCTTT.

This chain links TRBV3-1 (or the pseudogene TRBV3-2) with TRBJ2-3; 11 nucleotides align to TRBD1. Germline V gene lookup returns CDR1 LGHDT and CDR2 YNNKEL (reference sequence). The CDR3 has 17 amino acids. With 3 bases clipped from V and 5 bases from J, the junction kept 10 bases outside the gene matches. DNA for the CDR3: TGTGCCAGCAGCCAGAGGACAGGGGGCAGCGTGGGAGATACGCAGTATTTT. This gives the protein CASSQRTGGSVGDTQYF.

V gene TRBV2 combines with J gene TRBJ2-6; 7 bases match TRBD1. With V trimmed by 6 bases and J by 2 bases, 4 bases remained unmatched. The germline gives CDR1 SNHLY, CDR2 FYNNEI. The CDR3 is 15 amino acids. CDR3 sequence (DNA): TGTGCCAGCAGAGAGACAGGGACTGGGGCCAACGTCCTGACTTTC. Encoded protein: CASRETGTGANVLTF.

J is TRBJ2-7 and V is TRBV5-1; TRBD2 aligns across 8 bases. With V trimmed by 0 bases and J by 1 base, 6 bases remained unmatched. The germline V gene has CDR1 SGHRS and CDR2 YFSETQ. The length of the CDR3 is 16 residues. Written as DNA, the CDR3 is TGCGCCAGCAGCTTGGCTTCTGCGGGAGGTTCCTACGAGCAGTACTTC. Amino acids: CASSLASAGGSYEQYF.

The rearrangement links TRBV29-1 to TRBJ2-3, with D perhaps TRBD2 (5 bases). Germline-derived CDR1 and CDR2 are SQVTM and ANQGSEA. V was trimmed by 2 bases and J by 1 base, leaving 10 bases between them. CDR3 length: 14 amino acids. The CDR3 is CSVEMSGGTDTQYF. The CDR3 DNA reads as TGCAGCGTTGAAATGAGCGGAGGCACAGATACGCAGTATTTT.

This chain connects TRBV11-3 to TRBJ2-7; TRBD1 aligns across 11 bases. CDR1 and CDR2 (germline): SGHNT, YENEEA. The CDR3 length is 15 residues. Trimming at V came to 6 bases and at J to 2 bases, leaving 6 bases not matched to a gene. The CDR3 reads CASRSRGQGAYEQYF. DNA of the CDR3: TGTGCCAGCAGGTCAAGGGGACAGGGGGCCTACGAGCAGTACTTC.

The chain has TRBV3-1 (or the pseudogene TRBV3-2) and TRBJ1-6, with D possibly matching TRBD1 (6 bases). The CDR3 has 15 amino acids. V was cut by 1 base and J by 8 bases, with 12 bases left in between. Germline assignment: CDR1 LGHDT and CDR2 YNNKEL (reference sequence). The CDR3 nucleotides read TGTGCCAGCAGCCAAGGGCAGGGGAACCATTCACCCCTCCACTTT. It translates to CASSQGQGNHSPLHF.

The CDR3 DNA reads as TGTGCCAGCAGCTTCCCCGGCGCAACTAATGAAAAACTGTTTTTT. Translated: CASSFPGATNEKLFF. V gene TRBV7-9 combines with J gene TRBJ1-4; D remains ambiguous. The CDR3 has 15 amino acids. CDR1 and CDR2 from the germline V gene are SEHNR and FQNEAQ (reference sequence). V was clipped by 3 bases and J by 0 bases, with 8 bases between them.

V usage is TRBV7-8 and J usage is TRBJ1-2; D may be TRBD1 (5 bases). The CDR3 covers 16 residues. Trimming took 1 base from V and 7 from J, leaving 19 bases between them. Per the germline V gene, CDR1 is SGHVS and CDR2 is FQNEAQ. The CDR3 DNA reads as TGTGCCAGCAGCTTAGATGAGGGTGCAGGGCGGGGTGGCTACACCTTC. Its protein product is CASSLDEGAGRGGYTF.

This clone was counted between two and nine times. The rearrangement links TRBV7-9 to TRBJ2-7, with D hard to call. V was trimmed by 2 bases and J by 3 bases, leaving 5 bases between them. This CDR3 comprises 12 residues. Germline CDR1 SEHNR, CDR2 FQNEAQ (reference sequence). The CDR3 reads CASSLWFYEQYF. CDR3 coding DNA: TGTGCCAGCAGCTTATGGTTCTACGAGCAGTACTTC.

This clone showed up just once. The rearrangement links TRBV7-9 to TRBJ1-4, with D perhaps matching TRBD1 (5 bases). The germline gives CDR1 SEHNR, CDR2 FQNEAQ (reference sequence). V lost 6 bases, J lost 8 bases, and 13 bases lay in between. The CDR3 sequence is 13 residues long. CDR3 coding DNA: TGTGCCAGCAGGCAGGGTTCGGTCGAAAAACTGTTTTTT. Translated: CASRQGSVEKLFF.

J is TRBJ1-6 and V is TRBV27; perhaps TRBD1 as D (5 bases). The CDR3 loop spans 14 amino acids. CDR1 is MNHEY and CDR2 is SMNVEV in the germline V gene (reference sequence). Trimming left V 5 bases short and J 6 bases short, with 11 bases between. In DNA, the CDR3 is TGTGCCAGCAGTCCACGGGGCAGTAATTCACCCCTCCACTTT. Translated: CASSPRGSNSPLHF.

V is TRBV5-1 and J is TRBJ1-3, with a tentative D call TRBD1 (5 bases). The CDR3 runs to 18 residues. Germline loops: CDR1 SGHRS, CDR2 YFSETQ. V was clipped by 0 bases and J by 2 bases, with 18 bases between them. The CDR3 here is CASSLVSRALSPGNTIYF. The CDR3 bases are TGCGCCAGCAGCTTGGTATCCAGGGCCCTAAGCCCTGGAAACACCATATATTTT. Full variable domain (remainder filled in from reference TRBV5-1 and TRBJ1-3): KAGVTQTPRYLIKTRGQQVTLSCSPISGHRSVSWYQQTPGQGLQFLFEYFSETQRNKGNFPGRFSGRQFSNSRSEMNVSTLELGDSALYLCASSLVSRALSPGNTIYFGEGSWLTVV.

The genes are TRBV19 and TRBJ1-1; 7 bases line up with TRBD1. CDR1 LNHDA and CDR2 SQIVND come from the germline V gene (reference sequence). This CDR3 is 14 amino acids long. The V gene end was trimmed by 6 bases and the J gene end by 3 bases; junction bases not matched to a gene: 7. CDR3 coding DNA: TGTGCCAGTAGACACAGGGGTAGGGACACTGAAGCTTTCTTT. Amino acids: CASRHRGRDTEAFF. Looking up the rest from reference TRBV19 and TRBJ1-1 gives the full variable domain: DGGITQSPKYLFRKEGQNVTLSCEQNLNHDAMYWYRQDPGQGLRLIYYSQIVNDFQKGDIAEGYSVSREKKESFPLTVTSAQKNPTAFYLCASRHRGRDTEAFFGQGTRLTVV.

This clone has only one observation. V gene TRBV2 combines with J gene TRBJ1-1; D gene uncertain. This CDR3 contains 15 residues. V dropped 8 bases and J dropped 6 bases, with 22 bases sitting between them. Germline V gene lookup returns CDR1 SNHLY and CDR2 FYNNEI. In nucleotides, the CDR3 is TGTGCCAGCGGGCGTGAAGGGTCATTTAAGGCTGAAGCTTTCTTT. As protein: CASGREGSFKAEAFF. Looking up the rest from reference TRBV2 and TRBJ1-1 gives the full variable domain: EPEVTQTPSHQVTQMGQEVILRCVPISNHLYFYWYRQILGQKVEFLVSFYNNEISEKSEIFDDQFSVERPDGSNFTLKIRSTKLEDSAMYFCASGREGSFKAEAFFGQGTRLTVV.

The V and J genes are TRBV24-1 and TRBJ1-1, with 8 bases aligning to TRBD1. Trimming at V came to 4 bases and at J to 1 base, leaving 1 base not matched to a gene. CDR3 length: 14 amino acids. Per germline, CDR1 KGHDR and CDR2 SFDVKD. The CDR3, as DNA: TGTGCCACCAGTGAGGGACAGGCGAACACTGAAGCTTTCTTT. As protein: CATSEGQANTEAFF.

The rearrangement joins TRBV30 to TRBJ1-1, with a weak D call TRBD1 (5 bases). V was pared by 4 bases and J by 2 bases, with 17 bases between. The CDR3 length is 15 residues. Germline CDR1 is GTSNPN and CDR2 is SVGIG (reference sequence). The CDR3 reads CAWTKGQVYNTEAFF. The CDR3 DNA sequence: TGTGCCTGGACTAAGGGGCAGGTTTATAACACTGAAGCTTTCTTT.

This clone was counted between two and nine times. The chain recombines TRBV7-9 with TRBJ1-3, with D maybe TRBD1 (6 bases). Trimming stripped 1 base from V and 1 base from J, with 11 bases between. Per germline, CDR1 SEHNR and CDR2 FQNEAQ (reference sequence). The CDR3 loop spans 16 amino acids. CDR3 bases: TGTGCCAGCAGCTTAGGAGGCAGGGGATCTGGAAACACCATATATTTT. Amino acids: CASSLGGRGSGNTIYF. Together with reference TRBV7-9 and TRBJ1-3, the CDR3 gives the full variable domain: DTGVSQNPRHKITKRGQNVTFRCDPISEHNRLYWYRQTLGQGPEFLTYFQNEAQLEKSRLLSDRFSAERPKGSFSTLEIQRTEQGDSAMYLCASSLGGRGSGNTIYFGEGSWLTVV.